This T cell receptor beta chain was profiled in a study of T cell responses to AZD1222 COVID-19 vaccine. Notes on the study in general: Increased Spike-specific TCR breadth and depth were observed after two AZD1222 doses. Repertoires were obtained only post-peak T cell response.

Produced via immunoSEQ multiplex PCR; TCRdb's table is partial and in-frame only. This sample has 85,000 to 95,000 clones; around 89% occur once, and the top ten carry 8% to 9.5%. Comments on this clone: As yet, its antigen is unknown.

The sample was peripheral blood, taken on day 0 of AZD1222 vaccination. This TCR was recovered from an adult in good health.

In DNA, the CDR3 is TGTGCCAGCAGCTTGATGGGGGCGAGTATTAGAAACACCATATATTTT. It specifies CASSLMGASIRNTIYF. The genes are TRBV7-9 and TRBJ1-3, with D possibly TRBD1 on 6 matching bases. Germline V gene lookup returns CDR1 SEHNR and CDR2 FQNEAQ (reference sequence). This CDR3 comprises 16 residues. The V end was cut by 3 bases, the J end by 5 bases, with 17 bases between.